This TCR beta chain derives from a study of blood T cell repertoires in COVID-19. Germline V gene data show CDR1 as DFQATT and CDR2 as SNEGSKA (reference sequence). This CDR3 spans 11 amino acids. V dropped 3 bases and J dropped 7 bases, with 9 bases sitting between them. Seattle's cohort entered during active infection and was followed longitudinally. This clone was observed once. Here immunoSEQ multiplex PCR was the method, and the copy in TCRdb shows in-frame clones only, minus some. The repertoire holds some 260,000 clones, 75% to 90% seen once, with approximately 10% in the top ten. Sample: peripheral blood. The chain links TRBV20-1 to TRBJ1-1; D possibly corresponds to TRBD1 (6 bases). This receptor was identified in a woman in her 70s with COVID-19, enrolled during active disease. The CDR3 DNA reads TGCAGTGCTAGGCGACAGGATGAAGCTTTCTTT. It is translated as CSARRQDEAFF.